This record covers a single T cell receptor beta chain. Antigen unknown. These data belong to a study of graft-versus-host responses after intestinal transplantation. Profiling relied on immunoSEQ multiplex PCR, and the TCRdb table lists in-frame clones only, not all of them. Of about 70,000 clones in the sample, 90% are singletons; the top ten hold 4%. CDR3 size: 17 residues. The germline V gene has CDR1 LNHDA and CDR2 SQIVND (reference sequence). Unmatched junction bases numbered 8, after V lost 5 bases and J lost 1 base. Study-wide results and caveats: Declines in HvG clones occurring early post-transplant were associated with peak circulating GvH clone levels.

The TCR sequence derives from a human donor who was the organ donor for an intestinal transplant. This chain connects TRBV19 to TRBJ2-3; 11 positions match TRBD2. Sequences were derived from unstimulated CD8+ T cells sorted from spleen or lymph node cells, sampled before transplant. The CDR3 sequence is CASSLAGGSFGTDTQYF. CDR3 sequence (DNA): TGTGCCAGTAGTCTAGCGGGGGGAAGCTTTGGCACAGATACGCAGTATTTT.